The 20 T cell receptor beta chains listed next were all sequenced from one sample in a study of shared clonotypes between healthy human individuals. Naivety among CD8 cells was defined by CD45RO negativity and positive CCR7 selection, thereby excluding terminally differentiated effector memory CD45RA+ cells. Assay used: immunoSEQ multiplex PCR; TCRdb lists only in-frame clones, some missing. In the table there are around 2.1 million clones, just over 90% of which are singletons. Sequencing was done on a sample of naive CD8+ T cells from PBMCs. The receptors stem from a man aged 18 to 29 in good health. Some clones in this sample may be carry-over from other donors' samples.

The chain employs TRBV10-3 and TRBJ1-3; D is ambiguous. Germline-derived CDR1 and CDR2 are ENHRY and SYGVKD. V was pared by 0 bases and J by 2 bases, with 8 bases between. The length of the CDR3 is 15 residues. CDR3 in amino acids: CAISESKSAGNTIYF. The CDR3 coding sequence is TGTGCCATCAGTGAGTCGAAGTCTGCTGGAAACACCATATATTTT.

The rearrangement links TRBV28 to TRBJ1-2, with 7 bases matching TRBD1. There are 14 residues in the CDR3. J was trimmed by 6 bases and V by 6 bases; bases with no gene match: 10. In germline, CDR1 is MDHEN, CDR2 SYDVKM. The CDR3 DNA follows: TGTGCCAGCAGGAAAACAGGGGAAGTAGATGGCTACACCTTC. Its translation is CASRKTGEVDGYTF.

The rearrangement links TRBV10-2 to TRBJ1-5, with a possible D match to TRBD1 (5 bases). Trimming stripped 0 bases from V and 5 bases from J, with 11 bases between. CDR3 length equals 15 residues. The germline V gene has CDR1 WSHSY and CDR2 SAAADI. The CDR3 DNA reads TGCGCCAGCAGTGAGTCATATTTAGGGGATCAGCCCCAGCATTTT. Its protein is CASSESYLGDQPQHF.

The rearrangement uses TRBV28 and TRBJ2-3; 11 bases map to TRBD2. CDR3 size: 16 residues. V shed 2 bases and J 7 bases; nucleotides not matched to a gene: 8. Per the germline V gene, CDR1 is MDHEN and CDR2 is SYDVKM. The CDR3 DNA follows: TGTGCCAGCAGTTTAGATAGCGGGAGGGCCATACATACGCAGTATTTT. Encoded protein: CASSLDSGRAIHTQYF.

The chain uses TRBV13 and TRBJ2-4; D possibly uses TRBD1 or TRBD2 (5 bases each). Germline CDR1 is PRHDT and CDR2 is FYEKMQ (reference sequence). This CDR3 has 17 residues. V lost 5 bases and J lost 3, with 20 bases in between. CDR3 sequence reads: CASSPSPGREGKNIQYF. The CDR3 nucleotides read TGTGCCAGCAGCCCTAGTCCGGGGCGTGAGGGCAAAAACATTCAGTACTTC.

CDR3 in amino acids: CASSPSRVPGGELFF. Written as DNA, the CDR3 is TGTGCCAGCTCACCCTCTAGGGTCCCCGGCGGGGAGCTGTTTTTT. The chain links TRBV6-5 to TRBJ2-2; D gene unclear. V lost 8 bases to trimming and J lost 7 bases, with 20 bases between them. The CDR3 loop spans 15 amino acids. Germline CDR1 and CDR2: MNHEY and SVGAGI.

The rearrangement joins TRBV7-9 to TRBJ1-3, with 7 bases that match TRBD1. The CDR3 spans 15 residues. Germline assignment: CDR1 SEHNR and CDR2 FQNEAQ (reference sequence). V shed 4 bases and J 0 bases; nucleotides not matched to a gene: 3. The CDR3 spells CASSSDRVSGNTIYF. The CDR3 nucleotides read TGTGCCAGCAGCTCCGACAGGGTCTCTGGAAACACCATATATTTT. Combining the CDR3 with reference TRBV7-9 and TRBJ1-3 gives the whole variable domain DTGVSQNPRHKITKRGQNVTFRCDPISEHNRLYWYRQTLGQGPEFLTYFQNEAQLEKSRLLSDRFSAERPKGSFSTLEIQRTEQGDSAMYLCASSSDRVSGNTIYFGEGSWLTVV.

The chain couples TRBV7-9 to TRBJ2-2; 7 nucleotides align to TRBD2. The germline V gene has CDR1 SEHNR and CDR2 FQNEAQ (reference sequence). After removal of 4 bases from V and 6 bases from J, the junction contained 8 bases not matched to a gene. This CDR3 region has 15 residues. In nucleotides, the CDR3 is TGTGCCAGCAGCTCGGGACTACAATACGCCGGGGAGCTGTTTTTT. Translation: CASSSGLQYAGELFF.

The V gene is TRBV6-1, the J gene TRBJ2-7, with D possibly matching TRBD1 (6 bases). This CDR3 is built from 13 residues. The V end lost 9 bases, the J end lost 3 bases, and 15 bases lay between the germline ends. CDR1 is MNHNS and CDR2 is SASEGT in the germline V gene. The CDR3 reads CASEPGQNYEQYF. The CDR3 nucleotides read TGTGCCAGTGAACCGGGACAAAACTACGAGCAGTACTTC.

CDR3 bases: TGTGCCAGTAGTCCCCGGGCGGTAGACACAGATACGCAGTATTTT. It is translated as CASSPRAVDTDTQYF. The chain combines TRBV19 with TRBJ2-3; D gene uncertain. V was clipped by 5 bases and J by 2 bases, with 14 bases between them. This CDR3 has 15 residues. Germline V CDR1 and CDR2: LNHDA, SQIVND (reference sequence).

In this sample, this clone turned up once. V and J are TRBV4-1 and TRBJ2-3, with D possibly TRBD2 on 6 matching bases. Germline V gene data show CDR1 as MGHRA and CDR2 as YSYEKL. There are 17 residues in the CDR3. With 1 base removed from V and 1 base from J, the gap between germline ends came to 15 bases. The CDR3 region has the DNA TGCGCCAGCAGCCAAGGGCCGGCCTCGGGGGGCACAGATACGCAGTATTTT. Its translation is CASSQGPASGGTDTQYF.

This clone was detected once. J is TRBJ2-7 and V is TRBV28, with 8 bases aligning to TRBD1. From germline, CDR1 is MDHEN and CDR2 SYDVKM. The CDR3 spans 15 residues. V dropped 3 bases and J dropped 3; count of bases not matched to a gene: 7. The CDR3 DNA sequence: TGTGCCAGCAGTTTCCCCGACAGGGGACTCTACGAGCAGTACTTC. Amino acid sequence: CASSFPDRGLYEQYF.

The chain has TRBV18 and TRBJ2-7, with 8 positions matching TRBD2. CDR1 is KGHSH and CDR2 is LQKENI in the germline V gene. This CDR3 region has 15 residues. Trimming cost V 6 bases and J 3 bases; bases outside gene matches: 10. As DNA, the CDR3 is TGTGCCAGCTCGGTGTCCGGGACTAGAGGCTACGAGCAGTACTTC. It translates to CASSVSGTRGYEQYF.

CDR3 in amino acids: CSVEPGLPPYEQYF. CDR3 nucleotides: TGCAGCGTTGAACCGGGACTCCCCCCCTACGAGCAGTACTTC. The chain is built from TRBV29-1 and TRBJ2-7, with D tentatively TRBD2 (6 bases). Germline V CDR1 and CDR2: SQVTM, ANQGSEA. Trimming removed 2 bases at V and 2 bases at J, with 13 bases between. This CDR3 has 14 amino acids.

The CDR3 DNA is TGTGCCACCAAAGAGACAGGGATCCTATATCAGCCCCAGCATTTT. This translates into CATKETGILYQPQHF. The chain uses TRBV28 and TRBJ1-5, with 7 bases lining up with TRBD1. CDR1 is MDHEN, CDR2 SYDVKM, per germline. The CDR3 has 15 residues. Germline trimming cut 10 bases from V and 5 bases from J; bases unmatched to any gene: 14.

CDR3 coding DNA: TGCGCCAGCAGCCAAGGTGCGGGCACAGATACGCAGTATTTT. Translation: CASSQGAGTDTQYF. The chain joins TRBV4-1 to TRBJ2-3; D is undetermined. Germline-derived CDR1 and CDR2 are MGHRA and YSYEKL. This CDR3 contains 14 residues. V lost 1 base and J 1 base, leaving 6 bases between the germline ends.

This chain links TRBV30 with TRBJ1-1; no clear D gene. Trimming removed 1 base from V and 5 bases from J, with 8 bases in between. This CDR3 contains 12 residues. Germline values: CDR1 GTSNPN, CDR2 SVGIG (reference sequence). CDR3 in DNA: TGTGCCTGGAGTGCCTCAGTAACTGAAGCTTTCTTT. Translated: CAWSASVTEAFF.

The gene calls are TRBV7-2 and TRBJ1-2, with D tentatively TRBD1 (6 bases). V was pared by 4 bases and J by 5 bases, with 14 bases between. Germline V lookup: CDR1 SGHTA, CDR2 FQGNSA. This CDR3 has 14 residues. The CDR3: CASSSGHGGYGYTF. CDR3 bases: TGTGCCAGCAGCTCGGGACACGGCGGATATGGCTACACCTTC.

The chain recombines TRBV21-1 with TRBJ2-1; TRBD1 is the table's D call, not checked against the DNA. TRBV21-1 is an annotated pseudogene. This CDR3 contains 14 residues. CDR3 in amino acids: CASRHRASYNEQFF. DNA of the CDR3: TGTGCCAGCAGACACAGAGCCTCCTACAATGAGCAGTTCTTC.

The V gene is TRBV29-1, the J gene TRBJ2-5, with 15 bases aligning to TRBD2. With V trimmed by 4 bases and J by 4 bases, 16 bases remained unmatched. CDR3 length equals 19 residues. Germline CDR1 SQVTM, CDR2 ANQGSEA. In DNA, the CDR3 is TGCAGCGTTGGAGGGAACGGACTAGCGGGAGGGCCGGGGGCAGAGACCCAGTACTTC. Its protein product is CSVGGNGLAGGPGAETQYF.